A single sample gave rise to the 12 T cell receptor beta chains below, sequenced in a study of cytomegalovirus exposure and HLA in healthy donors (dated by TCRdb to the late 2010s). Library preparation employed the immunoSEQ multiplex PCR assay. The multiplex PCR relied on a mix of 60 forward primers for TCR Vbeta segments and 13 reverse primers for TCR Jbeta segments. What TCRdb holds here is the immuneACCESS table cut down to in-frame rearrangements. Part of the clones is not present; checked against another copy, under half of the missing clones reflect an unresolved V gene, and the others are unexplained. This sample comprises around 150,000 clones, around four fifths of them detected only once. Clones ranked in the top ten supply more than 1.5% of the sample. Specimen: PBMCs. These receptors were collected from a man aged 40-55 years in good health and CMV-seronegative.

The chain is built from TRBV5-5 and TRBJ1-1, with TRBD1 as a possible D gene (6 bases). The V end lost 1 base, the J end lost 5 bases, and 21 bases lay between the germline ends. There are 17 residues in the CDR3. Germline V gene sequence: CDR1 SGHKS, CDR2 YYEKEE (reference sequence). In DNA, the CDR3 is TGTGCCAGCAGCTTGTTACAGGGTGAACAAGGGGGAACTGAAGCTTTCTTT. It encodes CASSLLQGEQGGTEAFF.

The gene calls are TRBV2 and TRBJ1-5; 11 bases align to TRBD1. In germline, CDR1 is SNHLY, CDR2 FYNNEI. This CDR3 comprises 14 residues. V gave up 10 bases and J gave up 3 bases; unmatched junction bases: 5. Here the CDR3 DNA reads TGTGCCACTCGGGACAGGGGGAACAATCAGCCCCAGCATTTT. Amino acid sequence: CATRDRGNNQPQHF. Full variable domain (rest looked up from reference TRBV2 and TRBJ1-5): EPEVTQTPSHQVTQMGQEVILRCVPISNHLYFYWYRQILGQKVEFLVSFYNNEISEKSEIFDDQFSVERPDGSNFTLKIRSTKLEDSAMYFCATRDRGNNQPQHFGDGTRLSIL.

This chain uses TRBV27 with TRBJ2-7; D is possibly TRBD1 (6 bases). Trimming took 5 bases from V and 4 from J, leaving 18 bases between them. The CDR3 length is 15 residues. Germline V gives CDR1 MNHEY, CDR2 SMNVEV (reference sequence). DNA of the CDR3: TGTGCCAGCAGTCCTACGTTCAGGGGCCTATACGAGCAGTACTTC. It specifies CASSPTFRGLYEQYF.

This clone was picked up one time. The genes are TRBV11-3 and TRBJ2-2, with a tentative D call TRBD1 (6 bases). Germline CDR1 is SGHNT and CDR2 is YENEEA. V was trimmed by 4 bases and J by 8 bases, leaving 17 bases between them. This CDR3 is built from 15 residues. The CDR3 DNA sequence: TGTGCCAGCAGCTCGCCCCAGGGGCTGTCTGGGGAGCTGTTTTTT. It yields the protein CASSSPQGLSGELFF.

The chain carries TRBV7-2 and TRBJ2-1; 10 nucleotides match TRBD2. CDR1 and CDR2 from the germline V gene are SGHTA and FQGNSA. There are 16 residues in the CDR3. Trimming at V came to 5 bases and at J to 8 bases, leaving 12 bases not matched to a gene. The CDR3 region has the DNA TGTGCCAGCAGCACGACTCAAGCGGGAGGGGATTATGAGCAGTTCTTC. Translated: CASSTTQAGGDYEQFF.

This chain connects TRBV2 to TRBJ2-7; D is unresolved. Germline CDR1 reads SNHLY; CDR2 reads FYNNEI. V lost 6 bases to trimming and J lost 1 base, with 10 bases between them. This CDR3 region has 13 residues. CDR3 sequence reads: CASSDTNSYEQYF. The CDR3 DNA sequence: TGTGCCAGCAGCGACACCAATTCCTACGAGCAGTACTTC.

The chain joins TRBV7-9 to TRBJ1-1, with D possibly matching TRBD1 (6 bases). V lost 5 bases and J 3 bases, leaving 13 bases between the germline ends. The V gene's germline CDR1 is SEHNR and CDR2 FQNEAQ (reference sequence). The CDR3 sequence is 14 residues long. CDR3 amino acids: CASSGGHLDTEAFF. The CDR3 nucleotides are TGTGCCAGCAGCGGGGGACACTTGGACACTGAAGCTTTCTTT.

The rearrangement links TRBV30 to TRBJ2-7, with D possibly TRBD2 on 6 matching bases. From germline, CDR1 is GTSNPN and CDR2 SVGIG (reference sequence). The CDR3 contains 14 residues. V was shortened by 0 bases and J by 1 base, with 10 bases between the two germline ends. The CDR3 bases are TGTGCCTGGAGTGTAGGAGGGCGATCCTACGAGCAGTACTTC. Translated, it gives CAWSVGGRSYEQYF.

The chain couples TRBV5-4 to TRBJ1-4; 11 nucleotides align to TRBD1. J was trimmed by 8 bases and V by 4 bases; bases with no gene match: 10. Germline V gene lookup returns CDR1 SGHNT and CDR2 YYREEE (reference sequence). The CDR3 length is 16 residues. Here the CDR3 DNA reads TGTGCCAGCAGCACGGGACAGGGGGGCGCCAACGAAAAACTGTTTTTT. Amino acids: CASSTGQGGANEKLFF.

V and J are TRBV7-2 and TRBJ1-3; TRBD1 might be the D (6 bases). The length of the CDR3 is 14 residues. Per the germline V gene, CDR1 is SGHTA and CDR2 is FQGNSA. Trimming stripped 1 base from V and 4 bases from J, with 8 bases between. CDR3 residues: CASSLVGGGNTIYF. CDR3 DNA sequence: TGTGCCAGCAGCTTAGTAGGGGGAGGAAACACCATATATTTT.

The chain uses TRBV6-1 and TRBJ1-3, with 7 bases fitting TRBD1. With V trimmed by 3 bases and J by 3 bases, 2 bases remained unmatched. The CDR3 is made up of 14 amino acids. The germline gives CDR1 MNHNS, CDR2 SASEGT. The CDR3 sequence: CASSDRGNGNTIYF. In nucleotides, the CDR3 is TGTGCCAGCAGTGACAGGGGGAATGGAAACACCATATATTTT.

The chain uses TRBV4-1 and TRBJ2-7; weak D call: TRBD2 (6 bases). CDR3 length: 15 amino acids. The germline gives CDR1 MGHRA, CDR2 YSYEKL. V lost 6 bases, J lost 2 bases, and 17 bases lay in between. The CDR3 loop reads CASSQKGRGPYEQYF. The CDR3 region has the DNA TGCGCCAGCAGTCAAAAGGGGCGGGGACCCTACGAGCAGTACTTC.